The 8 T cell receptor beta chains below come from one sample, sequenced in a study of blood T cell repertoires in COVID-19. Here immunoSEQ multiplex PCR was the method, and the copy in TCRdb shows in-frame clones only, minus some. The sample carries approximately 84,000 clones, roughly 80% recorded once. The sequenced sample was peripheral blood. The receptors here all came from a human donor in a cohort sampled during active COVID-19.

The chain couples TRBV28 to TRBJ1-4, with D possibly being TRBD1 (5 bases). The CDR3 contains 14 residues. CDR1 MDHEN and CDR2 SYDVKM come from the germline V gene. The germline V and J ends were trimmed by 8 bases and 7 bases, with 17 bases remaining between them. The CDR3 DNA sequence: TGTGCCAGCGTGGGGGGAACAGTCGGTGAAAAACTGTTTTTT. It translates to CASVGGTVGEKLFF.

This clone has only a few counts. The chain employs TRBV12-3 or TRBV12-4 and TRBJ2-7; D is unresolved. Deletions cut 6 bases from V and 1 base from J, with 7 bases between. The CDR3 covers 12 residues. This chain's CDR3 is CASSRGSYEQYF. The CDR3 nucleotides read TGTGCCAGCAGCAGAGGATCCTACGAGCAGTACTTC.

The CDR3 protein is CASRSPGLAKETQYF. In nucleotides, the CDR3 is TGTGCCAGCAGAAGCCCGGGACTAGCGAAGGAGACCCAGTACTTC. The rearrangement uses TRBV27 and TRBJ2-5; 10 positions agree with TRBD2. Trimming removed 6 bases from V and 5 bases from J; junction bases left unmatched: 9. The CDR3 loop spans 15 amino acids. Germline V CDR1 and CDR2: MNHEY, SMNVEV (reference sequence).

V usage is TRBV10-3 and J usage is TRBJ2-3, with a tentative D call TRBD1 (5 bases). The CDR3 loop spans 15 amino acids. The V gene's germline CDR1 is ENHRY and CDR2 SYGVKD. Deletions cut 2 bases from V and 3 bases from J, with 12 bases between. The CDR3, as DNA: TGTGCCATCAGTGAGAATGGGGCGGTTACAGATACGCAGTATTTT. Its protein is CAISENGAVTDTQYF.

V and J are TRBV5-4 and TRBJ2-3; no clear D. CDR1 SGHNT and CDR2 YYREEE come from the germline V gene (reference sequence). The CDR3 spans 15 residues. The V and J ends lost 1 base and 3 bases respectively, with 12 bases between them. The CDR3 spells CASSLSSLLTDTQYF. The CDR3 nucleotides read TGTGCCAGCAGCTTGTCCTCACTACTGACAGATACGCAGTATTTT.

The rearrangement uses TRBV5-8 and TRBJ1-1; D gene unclear. Trimming left V 0 bases short and J 5 bases short, with 11 bases between. Germline-derived CDR1 and CDR2 are SGHTS and YDEGEE. The CDR3 has 14 residues. The CDR3 bases are TGTGCCAGCAGCTTGGACCGGGATAGGACTGAAGCTTTCTTT. It specifies CASSLDRDRTEAFF.

V and J are TRBV11-2 and TRBJ1-3, with TRBD1 matching over 7 bases. The ends lost 5 bases at V and 3 bases at J; junction bases unmatched: 7. The length of the CDR3 is 15 residues. CDR1 is SGHAT, CDR2 FQNNGV, per germline. The CDR3 DNA reads TGTGCCAGCAGCCCCGGAGGGACAGTTGGAAACACCATATATTTT. Residues: CASSPGGTVGNTIYF.

The chain has TRBV2 and TRBJ1-2; D call uncertain. Trimming pared 5 bases from V and 8 bases from J, leaving 12 bases between. This CDR3 is built from 12 residues. Germline V lookup: CDR1 SNHLY, CDR2 FYNNEI. The CDR3 DNA sequence: TGTGCCAGCAGTCTGGATCGGAGAGGCTACACCTTC. It is translated as CASSLDRRGYTF.